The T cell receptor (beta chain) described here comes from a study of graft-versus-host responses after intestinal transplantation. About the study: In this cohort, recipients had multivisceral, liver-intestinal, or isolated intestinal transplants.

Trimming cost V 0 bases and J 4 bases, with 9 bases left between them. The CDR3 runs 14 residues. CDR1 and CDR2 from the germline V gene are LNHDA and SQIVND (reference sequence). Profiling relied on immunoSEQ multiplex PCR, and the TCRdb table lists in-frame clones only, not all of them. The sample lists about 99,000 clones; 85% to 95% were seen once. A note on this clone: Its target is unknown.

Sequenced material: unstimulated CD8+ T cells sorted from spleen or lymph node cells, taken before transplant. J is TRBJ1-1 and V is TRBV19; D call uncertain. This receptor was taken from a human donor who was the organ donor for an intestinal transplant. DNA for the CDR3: TGTGCCAGTAGTATAGATATACGGAGCACTGAAGCTTTCTTT. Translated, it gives CASSIDIRSTEAFF.